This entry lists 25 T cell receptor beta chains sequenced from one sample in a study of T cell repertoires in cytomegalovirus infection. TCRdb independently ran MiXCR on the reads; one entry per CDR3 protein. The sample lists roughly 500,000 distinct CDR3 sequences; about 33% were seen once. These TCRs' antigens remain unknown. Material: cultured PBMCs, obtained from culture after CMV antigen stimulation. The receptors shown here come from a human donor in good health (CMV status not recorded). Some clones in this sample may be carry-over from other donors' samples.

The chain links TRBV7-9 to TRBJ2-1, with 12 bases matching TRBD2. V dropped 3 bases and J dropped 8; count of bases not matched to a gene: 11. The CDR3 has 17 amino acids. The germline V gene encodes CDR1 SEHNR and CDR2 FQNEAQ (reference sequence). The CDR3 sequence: CASSFSGLAGRPYEQFF. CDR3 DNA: TGTGCCAGCAGCTTTAGCGGACTAGCGGGAAGGCCGTATGAGCAGTTCTTC.

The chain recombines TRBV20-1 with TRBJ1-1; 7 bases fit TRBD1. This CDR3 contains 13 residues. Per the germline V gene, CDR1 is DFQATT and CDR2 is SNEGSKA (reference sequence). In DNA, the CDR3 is TGCAGCTACCAGGGACAGCCGAACACTGAAGCTTTCTTT. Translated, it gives CSYQGQPNTEAFF.

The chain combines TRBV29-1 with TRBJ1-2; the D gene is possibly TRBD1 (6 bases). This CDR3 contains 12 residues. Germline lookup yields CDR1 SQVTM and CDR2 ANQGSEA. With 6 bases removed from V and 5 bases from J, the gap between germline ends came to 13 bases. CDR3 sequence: CSVVDTGYGYTF. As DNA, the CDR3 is TGCAGCGTGGTGGATACAGGGTATGGCTACACCTTC.

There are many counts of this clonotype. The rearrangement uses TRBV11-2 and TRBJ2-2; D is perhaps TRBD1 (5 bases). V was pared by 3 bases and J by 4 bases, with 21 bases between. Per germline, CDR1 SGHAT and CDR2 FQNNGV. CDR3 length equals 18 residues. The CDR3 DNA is TGTGCCAGCAGCTTCGACAGAACGGCATTTTTGGGCACCGGGGAGCTGTTTTTT. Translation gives CASSFDRTAFLGTGELFF. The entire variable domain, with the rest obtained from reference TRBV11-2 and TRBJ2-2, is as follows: EAGVAQSPRYKIIEKRQSVAFWCNPISGHATLYWYQQILGQGPKLLIQFQNNGVVDDSQLPKDRFSAERLKGVDSTLKIQPAKLEDSAVYLCASSFDRTAFLGTGELFFGEGSRLTVL.

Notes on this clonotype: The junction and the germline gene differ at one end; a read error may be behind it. The CDR3 DNA follows: TGTGACAGCAGCTCACGACAGGGGGCGGGGGAGACCCAGTACTTC. Translated, it gives CDSSSRQGAGETQYF. The genes are TRBV7-2 and TRBJ2-5; the match to TRBD1 covers 10 bases. Germline V lookup: CDR1 SGHTA, CDR2 FQGNSA. The CDR3 is 15 amino acids. The variable domain in full, completed from reference TRBV7-2 and TRBJ2-5, reads GAGVSQSPSNKVTEKGKDVELRCDPISGHTALYWYRQSLGQGLEFLIYFQGNSAPDKSGLPSDRFSAERTGGSVSTLTIQRTQQEDSAVYLCDSSSRQGAGETQYFGPGTRLLVL.

The CDR3 here is CASSLELAGEAGELFF. CDR3 DNA: TGCGCCAGCAGCTTGGAACTAGCGGGAGAGGCCGGGGAGCTGTTTTTT. This chain uses TRBV5-1 with TRBJ2-2; TRBD2 aligns across 11 bases. From germline, CDR1 is SGHRS and CDR2 YFSETQ. This CDR3 has 16 residues. Trimming at V came to 0 bases and at J to 6 bases, leaving 4 bases not matched to a gene.

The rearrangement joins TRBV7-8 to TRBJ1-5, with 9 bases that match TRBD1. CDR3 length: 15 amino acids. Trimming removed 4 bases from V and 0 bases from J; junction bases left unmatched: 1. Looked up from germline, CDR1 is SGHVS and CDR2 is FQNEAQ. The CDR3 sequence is CASSWTGDSNQPQHF. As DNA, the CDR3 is TGTGCCAGCAGCTGGACAGGGGATAGCAATCAGCCCCAGCATTTT. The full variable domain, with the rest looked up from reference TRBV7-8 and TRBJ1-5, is GAGVSQSPRYKVAKRGQDVALRCDPISGHVSLFWYQQALGQGPEFLTYFQNEAQLDKSGLPSDRFFAERPEGSVSTLKIQRTQQEDSAVYLCASSWTGDSNQPQHFGDGTRLSIL.

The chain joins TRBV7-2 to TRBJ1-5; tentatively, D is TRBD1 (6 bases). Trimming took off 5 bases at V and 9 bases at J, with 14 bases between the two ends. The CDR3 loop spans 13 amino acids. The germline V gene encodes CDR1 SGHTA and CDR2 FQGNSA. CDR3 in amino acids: CASSAEQGGPQHF. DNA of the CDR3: TGTGCCAGCAGCGCGGAACAGGGAGGGCCCCAGCATTTT.

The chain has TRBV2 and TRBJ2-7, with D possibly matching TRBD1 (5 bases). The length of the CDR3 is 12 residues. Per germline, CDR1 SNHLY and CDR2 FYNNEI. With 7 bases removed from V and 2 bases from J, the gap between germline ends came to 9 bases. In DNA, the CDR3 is TGTGCCAGCACCCAGGGTCCCTACGAGCAGTACTTC. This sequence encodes CASTQGPYEQYF.

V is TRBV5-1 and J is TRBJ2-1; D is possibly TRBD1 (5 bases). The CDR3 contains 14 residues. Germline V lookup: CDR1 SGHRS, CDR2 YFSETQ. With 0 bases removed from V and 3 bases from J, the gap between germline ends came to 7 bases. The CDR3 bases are TGCGCCAGCAGCTTGGCTCAGGGCTACAATGAGCAGTTCTTC. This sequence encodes CASSLAQGYNEQFF. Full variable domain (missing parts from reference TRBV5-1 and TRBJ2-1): KAGVTQTPRYLIKTRGQQVTLSCSPISGHRSVSWYQQTPGQGLQFLFEYFSETQRNKGNFPGRFSGRQFSNSRSEMNVSTLELGDSALYLCASSLAQGYNEQFFGPGTRLTVL.

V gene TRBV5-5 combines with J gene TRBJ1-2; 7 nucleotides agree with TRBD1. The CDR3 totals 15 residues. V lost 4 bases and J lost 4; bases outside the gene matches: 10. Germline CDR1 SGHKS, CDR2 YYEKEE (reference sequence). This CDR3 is CASSRGAGQTYGYTF. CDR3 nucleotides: TGTGCCAGCAGCCGGGGAGCGGGACAGACCTATGGCTACACCTTC.

CDR3 in amino acids: CASSLVSDSYQPQHF. The CDR3 DNA reads TGTGCCAGCAGCTTAGTTTCGGACTCTTATCAGCCCCAGCATTTT. The rearrangement uses TRBV7-2 and TRBJ1-5; no definite D call. From germline, CDR1 is SGHTA and CDR2 FQGNSA. The CDR3 consists of 15 residues. The V end lost 1 base, the J end lost 5 bases, and 12 bases lay between the germline ends.

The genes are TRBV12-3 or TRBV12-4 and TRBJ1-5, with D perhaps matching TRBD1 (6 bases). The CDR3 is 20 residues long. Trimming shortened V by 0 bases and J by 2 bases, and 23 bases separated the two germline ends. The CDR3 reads CASSLALGGLPTSGNQPQHF. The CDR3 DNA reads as TGTGCCAGCAGTTTAGCCCTCGGGGGGCTTCCCACGTCAGGCAATCAGCCCCAGCATTTT.

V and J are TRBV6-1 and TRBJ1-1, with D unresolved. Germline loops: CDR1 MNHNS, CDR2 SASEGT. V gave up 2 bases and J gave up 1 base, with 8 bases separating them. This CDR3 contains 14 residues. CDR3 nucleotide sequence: TGTGCCAGCAGTGAACACAGTTCGAACACTGAAGCTTTCTTT. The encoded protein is CASSEHSSNTEAFF.

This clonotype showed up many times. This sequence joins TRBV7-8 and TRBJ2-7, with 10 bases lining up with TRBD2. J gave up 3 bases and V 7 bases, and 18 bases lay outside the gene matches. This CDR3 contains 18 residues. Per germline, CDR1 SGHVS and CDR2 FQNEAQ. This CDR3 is CASMFDVWTSGSYYEQYF. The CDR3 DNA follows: TGTGCCAGCATGTTTGACGTTTGGACTAGCGGCTCTTACTACGAGCAGTACTTC.

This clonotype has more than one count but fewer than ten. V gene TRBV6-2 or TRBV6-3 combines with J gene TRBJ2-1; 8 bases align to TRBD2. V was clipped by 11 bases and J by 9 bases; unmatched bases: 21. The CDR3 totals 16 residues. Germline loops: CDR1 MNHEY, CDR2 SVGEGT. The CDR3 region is CAGGRGGTRLSSEQFF. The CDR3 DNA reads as TGTGCCGGTGGCCGTGGGGGGACTAGACTAAGCAGTGAGCAGTTCTTC.

The CDR3 DNA is TGTGCCAGCAGACCCAAGGCCTCCGGGACCTCAAAGATCAATGAGCAGTTCTTC. Translation gives CASRPKASGTSKINEQFF. This chain uses TRBV6-2 or TRBV6-3 with TRBJ2-1; possibly TRBD1 or TRBD2 for D (5 bases each). V was clipped by 6 bases and J by 6 bases, with 27 bases between them. The CDR3 contains 18 residues. Germline loops: CDR1 MNHEY, CDR2 SVGEGT.

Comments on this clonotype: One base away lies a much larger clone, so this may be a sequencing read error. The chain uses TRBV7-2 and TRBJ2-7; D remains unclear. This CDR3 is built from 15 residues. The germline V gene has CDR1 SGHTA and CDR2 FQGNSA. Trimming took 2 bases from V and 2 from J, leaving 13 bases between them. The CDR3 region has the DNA TGTGCCAGCAGCTTACAAGGTTTCCTAACCTACGAGCAGTACTTC. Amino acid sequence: CASSLQGFLTYEQYF.

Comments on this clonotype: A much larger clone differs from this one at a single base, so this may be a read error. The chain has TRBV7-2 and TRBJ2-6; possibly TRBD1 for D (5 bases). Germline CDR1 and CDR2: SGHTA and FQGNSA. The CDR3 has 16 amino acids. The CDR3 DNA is TGTGCCAGCAGCCTCGACAGTTCCTCTGGGTCCAACGTCCTGACTTTC. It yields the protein CASSLDSSSGSNVLTF.

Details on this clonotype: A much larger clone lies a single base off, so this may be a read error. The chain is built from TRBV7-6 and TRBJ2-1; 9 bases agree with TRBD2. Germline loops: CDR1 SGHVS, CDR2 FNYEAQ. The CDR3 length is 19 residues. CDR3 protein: CASSPYGLAGRSFHNEQVF. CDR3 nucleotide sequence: TGTGCCAGCAGCCCGTATGGTCTAGCGGGGAGGAGCTTCCACAATGAGCAGGTCTTC.

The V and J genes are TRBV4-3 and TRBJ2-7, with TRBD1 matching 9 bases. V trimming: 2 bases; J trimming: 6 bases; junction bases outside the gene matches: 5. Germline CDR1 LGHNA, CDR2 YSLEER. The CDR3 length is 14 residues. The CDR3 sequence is CASSQIRQGGEQYF. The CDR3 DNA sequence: TGCGCCAGCAGCCAAATCCGACAGGGGGGCGAGCAGTACTTC.

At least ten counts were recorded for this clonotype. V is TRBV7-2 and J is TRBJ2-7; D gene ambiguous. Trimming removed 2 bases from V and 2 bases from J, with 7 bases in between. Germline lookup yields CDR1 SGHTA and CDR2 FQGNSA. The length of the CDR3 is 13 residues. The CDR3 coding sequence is TGTGCCAGCAGCTTACAGGCTACCTACGAGCAGTACTTC. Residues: CASSLQATYEQYF.

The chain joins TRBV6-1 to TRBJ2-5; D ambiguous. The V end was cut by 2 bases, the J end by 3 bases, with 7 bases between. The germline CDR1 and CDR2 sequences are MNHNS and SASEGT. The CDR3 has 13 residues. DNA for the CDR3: TGTGCCAGCAGTGAAAGGCCAGAAGAGACCCAGTACTTC. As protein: CASSERPEETQYF.

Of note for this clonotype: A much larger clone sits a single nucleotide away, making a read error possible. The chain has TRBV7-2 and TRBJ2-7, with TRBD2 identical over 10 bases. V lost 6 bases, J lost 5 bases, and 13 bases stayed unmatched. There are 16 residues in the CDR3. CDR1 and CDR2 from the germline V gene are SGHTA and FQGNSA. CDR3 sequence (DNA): TGTGCCAGCAGGTCTAATCCTAGCGGGAGACTCGACGAGCAGTACTTC. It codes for CASRSNPSGRLDEQYF.

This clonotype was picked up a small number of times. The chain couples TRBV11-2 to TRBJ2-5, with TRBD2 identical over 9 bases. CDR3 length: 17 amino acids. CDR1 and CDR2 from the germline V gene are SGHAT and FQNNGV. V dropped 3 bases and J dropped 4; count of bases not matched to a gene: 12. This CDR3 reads CASSFASGTPRGETQYF. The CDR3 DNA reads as TGTGCCAGCAGCTTTGCTAGCGGGACCCCCCGGGGAGAGACCCAGTACTTC. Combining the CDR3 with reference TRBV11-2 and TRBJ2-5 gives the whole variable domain EAGVAQSPRYKIIEKRQSVAFWCNPISGHATLYWYQQILGQGPKLLIQFQNNGVVDDSQLPKDRFSAERLKGVDSTLKIQPAKLEDSAVYLCASSFASGTPRGETQYFGPGTRLLVL.